The clone carrying this TCR beta chain was observed a single time. Its antigen is not identified. Both subsets, CD45RA+ naive and CD45RA-negative memory, were split from the CD4+ cells. The sample originates from a study of shared clonotypes between healthy human individuals. The CDR3 runs to 13 residues. Germline-derived CDR1 and CDR2 are MNHEY and SVGAGI. With 6 bases clipped from V and 5 bases from J, the junction kept 7 bases outside the gene matches. Notes on the study in general: Non-shared clonotypes had lower generation probabilities than those shared by all four donors. Among donors, sharing of clonotypes was expected to be affected by sequencing depth.

Across several immunoSEQ plates, the genomic DNA of each subset was split evenly. Clones were read by immunoSEQ multiplex PCR, and TCRdb kept only the in-frame ones, dropping some. Of roughly 2.6 million clones listed, approximately 94% were seen once; the top ten hold roughly 0.15%. The sample taken for sequencing was naive CD4+ T cells sorted from blood. Sample subset: CD45RA+ positively selected. J is TRBJ2-7 and V is TRBV6-5; TRBD1 matches at 7 bases. The source is a man between 18 and 35 years old in good health. The chain's CDR3 is CASRSQGVNEQYF. The CDR3 region has the DNA TGTGCCAGCAGGTCGCAGGGGGTAAACGAGCAGTACTTC.